The present T cell receptor (beta chain) was sequenced within a study of CD8 T cells in Susac syndrome. Overall study findings and caveats: As acknowledged by the study, its TCR sequencing and HLA analysis included a relatively small number of individuals.

About this clonotype: The antigen is not known.

After extraction with the RNeasy kit, roughly 0.45 to 1 ug of the RNA was reverse transcribed using random hexamers. The immunoSEQ assay covered 54 Vbeta and 13 Jbeta segments for CDR3. TCRdb redid the calling of the immunoSEQ multiplex PCR reads with MiXCR, one entry per CDR3 protein. The sample shows some 400,000 distinct CDR3 sequences, more than 80% of them seen only once. Negative isolation yielded the CD8+ and CD4+ T cells, while FACS enriched the TEMRA cells. This clonotype was obtained from a human donor with multiple sclerosis. The specimen sequenced was CD8+ T cells from PBMCs.

CDR3 amino acids: CASSLPDKTYEQYF. The CDR3 nucleotides read TGTGCCAGCAGTTTACCTGACAAGACCTACGAGCAGTACTTC. The chain joins TRBV27 to TRBJ2-7, with D hard to call. Germline CDR1 reads MNHEY; CDR2 reads SMNVEV (reference sequence). This CDR3 has 14 residues. V was trimmed by 2 bases and J by 2 bases, leaving 10 bases between them.